This T cell receptor (beta chain) was obtained from a study of beta chain features in type 1 diabetes. Every donor had blood drawn once into heparin, approximately 120 mL on average. By way of CD45RO/CCR7/CD25/CD127/CD95/CD27, the CD4+ regulatory, stem cell-like memory, central memory and naive cells were sorted. All of the isolated RNA was reverse transcribed, so expressed TCRB transcripts were sequenced. This table comes from immunoSEQ multiplex PCR, and its TCRdb copy is limited to in-frame clones, with some not included. The repertoire holds 350,000 or so clones, with about 18% as singletons. This clone was detected only a few times. The antigen remains undetermined. CDR1 is LGHNA and CDR2 is YSLEER in the germline V gene. The CDR3 loop spans 14 amino acids. V lost 0 bases to trimming and J lost 1 base, with 6 bases between them. Overall study results and limits: Short templates might get an advantage during PCR, and this would be equal in patients and controls. Diminished insertions and augmented deletions at VDJ junctions characterized type 1 diabetes patients.

Sequencing was carried out using naive CD4+ T cells from blood. The rearrangement joins TRBV4-3 to TRBJ1-1; D gene ambiguous. The TCR was taken from a woman younger than 35 in good health. For the CDR3, the DNA is TGCGCCAGCAGCCAAGATCCGGGGAACACTGAAGCTTTCTTT. This gives the protein CASSQDPGNTEAFF.